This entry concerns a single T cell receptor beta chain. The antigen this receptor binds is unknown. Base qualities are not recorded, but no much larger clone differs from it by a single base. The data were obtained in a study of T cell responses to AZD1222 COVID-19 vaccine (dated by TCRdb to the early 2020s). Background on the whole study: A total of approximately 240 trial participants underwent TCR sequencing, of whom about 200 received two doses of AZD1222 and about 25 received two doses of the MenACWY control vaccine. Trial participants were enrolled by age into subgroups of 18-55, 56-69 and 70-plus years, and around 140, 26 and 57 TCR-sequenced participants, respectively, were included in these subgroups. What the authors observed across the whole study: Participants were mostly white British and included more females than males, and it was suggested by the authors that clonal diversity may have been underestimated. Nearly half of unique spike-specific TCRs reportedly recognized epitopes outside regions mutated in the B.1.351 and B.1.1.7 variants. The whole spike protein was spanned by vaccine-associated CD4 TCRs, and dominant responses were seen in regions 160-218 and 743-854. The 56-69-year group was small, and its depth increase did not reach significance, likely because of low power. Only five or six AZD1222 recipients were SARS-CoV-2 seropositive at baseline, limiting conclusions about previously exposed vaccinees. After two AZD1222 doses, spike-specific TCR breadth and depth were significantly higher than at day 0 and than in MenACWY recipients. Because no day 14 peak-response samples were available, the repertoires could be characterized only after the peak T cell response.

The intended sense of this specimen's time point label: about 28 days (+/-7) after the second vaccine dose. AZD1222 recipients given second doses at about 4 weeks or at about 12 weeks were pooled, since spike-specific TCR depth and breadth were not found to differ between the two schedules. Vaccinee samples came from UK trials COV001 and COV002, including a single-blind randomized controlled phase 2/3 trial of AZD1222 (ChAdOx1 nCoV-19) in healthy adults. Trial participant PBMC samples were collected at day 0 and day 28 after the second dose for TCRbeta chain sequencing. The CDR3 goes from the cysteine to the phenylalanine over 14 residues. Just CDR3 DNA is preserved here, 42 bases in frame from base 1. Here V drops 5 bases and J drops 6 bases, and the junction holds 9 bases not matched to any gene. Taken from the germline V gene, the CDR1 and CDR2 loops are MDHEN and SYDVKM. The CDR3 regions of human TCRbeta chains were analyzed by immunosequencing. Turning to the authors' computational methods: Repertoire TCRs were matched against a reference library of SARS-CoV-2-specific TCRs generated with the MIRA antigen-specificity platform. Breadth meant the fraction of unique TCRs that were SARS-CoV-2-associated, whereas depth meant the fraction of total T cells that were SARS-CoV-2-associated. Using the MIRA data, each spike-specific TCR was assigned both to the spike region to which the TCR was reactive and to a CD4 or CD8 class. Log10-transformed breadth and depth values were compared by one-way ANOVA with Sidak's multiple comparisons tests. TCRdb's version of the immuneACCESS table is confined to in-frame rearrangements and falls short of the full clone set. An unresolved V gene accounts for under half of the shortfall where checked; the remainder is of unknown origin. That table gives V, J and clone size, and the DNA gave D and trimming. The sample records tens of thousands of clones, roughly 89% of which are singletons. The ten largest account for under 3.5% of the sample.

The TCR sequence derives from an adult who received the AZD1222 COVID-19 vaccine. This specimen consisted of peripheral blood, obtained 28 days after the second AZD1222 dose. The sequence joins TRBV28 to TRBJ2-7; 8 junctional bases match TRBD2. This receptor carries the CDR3 CASSLAVLAGEQYF. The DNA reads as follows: TGTGCCAGCAGTCTCGCGGTGCTAGCGGGCGAGCAGTACTTC.